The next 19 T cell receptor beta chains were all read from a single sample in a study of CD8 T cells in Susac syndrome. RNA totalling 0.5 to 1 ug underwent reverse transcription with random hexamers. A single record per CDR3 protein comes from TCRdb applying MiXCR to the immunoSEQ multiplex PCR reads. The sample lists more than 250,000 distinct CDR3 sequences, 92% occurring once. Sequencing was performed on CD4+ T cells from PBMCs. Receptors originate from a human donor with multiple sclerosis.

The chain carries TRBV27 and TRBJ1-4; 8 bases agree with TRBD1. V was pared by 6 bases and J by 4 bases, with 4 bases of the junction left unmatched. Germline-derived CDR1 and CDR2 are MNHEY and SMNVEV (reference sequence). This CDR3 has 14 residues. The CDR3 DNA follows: TGTGCCAGCAGATTACAGGGGGATAATGAAAAACTGTTTTTT. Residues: CASRLQGDNEKLFF.

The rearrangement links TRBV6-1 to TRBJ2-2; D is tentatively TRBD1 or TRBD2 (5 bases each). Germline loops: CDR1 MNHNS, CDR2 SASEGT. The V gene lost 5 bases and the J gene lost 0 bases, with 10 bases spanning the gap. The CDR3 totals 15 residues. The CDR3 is CASSPGTANTGELFF. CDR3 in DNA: TGTGCCAGCAGTCCCGGGACGGCGAACACCGGGGAGCTGTTTTTT.

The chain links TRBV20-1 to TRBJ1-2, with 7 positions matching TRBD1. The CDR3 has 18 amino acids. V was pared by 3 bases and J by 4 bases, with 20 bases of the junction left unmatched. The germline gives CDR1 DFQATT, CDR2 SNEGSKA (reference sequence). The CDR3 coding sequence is TGCAGTGCTAGTAACCCGGGGGGAGGGGGCCGGACCCTCTATGGCTACACCTTC. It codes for CSASNPGGGGRTLYGYTF.

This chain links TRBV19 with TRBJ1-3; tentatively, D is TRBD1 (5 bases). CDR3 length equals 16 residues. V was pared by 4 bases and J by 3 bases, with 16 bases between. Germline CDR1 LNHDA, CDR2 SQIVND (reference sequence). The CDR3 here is CASSTTGGGLGNTIYF. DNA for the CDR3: TGTGCCAGTAGTACCACCGGGGGAGGGCTTGGAAACACCATATATTTT.

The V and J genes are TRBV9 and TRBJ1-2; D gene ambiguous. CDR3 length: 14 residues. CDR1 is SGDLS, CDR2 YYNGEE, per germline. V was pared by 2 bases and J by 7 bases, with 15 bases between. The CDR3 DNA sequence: TGTGCCAGCAGCGTCCCGGGAGCTCTCAGTGGCTACACCTTC. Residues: CASSVPGALSGYTF.

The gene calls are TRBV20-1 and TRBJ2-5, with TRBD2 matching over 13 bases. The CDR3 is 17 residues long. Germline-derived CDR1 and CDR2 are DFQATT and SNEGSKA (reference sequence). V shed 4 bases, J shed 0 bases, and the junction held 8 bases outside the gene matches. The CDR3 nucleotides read TGCAGTGCTACCCGACTAGCGGGAGGCACTTACCAAGAGACCCAGTACTTC. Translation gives CSATRLAGGTYQETQYF.

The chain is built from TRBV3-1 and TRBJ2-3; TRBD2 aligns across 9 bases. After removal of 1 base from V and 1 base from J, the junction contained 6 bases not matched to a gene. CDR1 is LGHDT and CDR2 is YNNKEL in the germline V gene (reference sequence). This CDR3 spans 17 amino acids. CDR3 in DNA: TGTGCCAGCAGCCAAGCGAGACTAGCGGACCGCACAGATACGCAGTATTTT. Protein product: CASSQARLADRTDTQYF.

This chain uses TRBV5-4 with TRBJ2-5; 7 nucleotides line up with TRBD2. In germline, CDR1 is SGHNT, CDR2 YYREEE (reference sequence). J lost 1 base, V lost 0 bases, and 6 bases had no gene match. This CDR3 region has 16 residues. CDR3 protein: CASSLGGGGSQETQYF. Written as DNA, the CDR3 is TGTGCCAGCAGCTTGGGGGGCGGGGGAAGCCAAGAGACCCAGTACTTC.

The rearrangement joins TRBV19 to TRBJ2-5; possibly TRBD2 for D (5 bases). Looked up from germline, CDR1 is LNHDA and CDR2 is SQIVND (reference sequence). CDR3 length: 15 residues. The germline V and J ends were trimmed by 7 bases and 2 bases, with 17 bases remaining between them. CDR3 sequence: CASTKLHGEQETQYF. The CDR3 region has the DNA TGTGCCAGTACCAAATTACACGGGGAACAAGAGACCCAGTACTTC. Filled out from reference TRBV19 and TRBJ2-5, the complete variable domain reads DGGITQSPKYLFRKEGQNVTLSCEQNLNHDAMYWYRQDPGQGLRLIYYSQIVNDFQKGDIAEGYSVSREKKESFPLTVTSAQKNPTAFYLCASTKLHGEQETQYFGPGTRLLVL.

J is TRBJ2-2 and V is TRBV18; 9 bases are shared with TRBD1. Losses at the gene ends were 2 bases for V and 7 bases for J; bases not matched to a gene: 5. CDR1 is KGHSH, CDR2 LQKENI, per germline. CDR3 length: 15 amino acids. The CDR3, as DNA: TGTGCCAGCTCACCAGGGACAGGGCTTGTCGGGGAGCTGTTTTTT. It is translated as CASSPGTGLVGELFF.

The CDR3 sequence: CASSLVRYTGELFF. DNA for the CDR3: TGTGCCAGCAGCTTAGTTCGGTACACCGGGGAGCTGTTTTTT. This chain links TRBV11-2 with TRBJ2-2; D not resolved. The CDR3 extends over 14 amino acids. V lost 1 base and J 3 bases, leaving 6 bases between the germline ends. Looked up from germline, CDR1 is SGHAT and CDR2 is FQNNGV.

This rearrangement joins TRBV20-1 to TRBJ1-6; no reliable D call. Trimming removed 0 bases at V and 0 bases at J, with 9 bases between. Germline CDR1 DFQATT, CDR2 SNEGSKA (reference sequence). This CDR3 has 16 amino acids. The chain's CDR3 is CSARDFVNSYNSPLHF. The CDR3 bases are TGCAGTGCTAGAGATTTCGTGAACTCCTATAATTCACCCCTCCACTTT.

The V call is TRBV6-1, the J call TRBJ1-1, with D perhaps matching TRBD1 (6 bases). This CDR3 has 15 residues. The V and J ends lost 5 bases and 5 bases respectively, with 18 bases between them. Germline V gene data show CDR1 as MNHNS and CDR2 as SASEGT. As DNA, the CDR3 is TGTGCCAGCAGTCCTGATGGTATGACAGGAACTGAAGCTTTCTTT. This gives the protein CASSPDGMTGTEAFF.

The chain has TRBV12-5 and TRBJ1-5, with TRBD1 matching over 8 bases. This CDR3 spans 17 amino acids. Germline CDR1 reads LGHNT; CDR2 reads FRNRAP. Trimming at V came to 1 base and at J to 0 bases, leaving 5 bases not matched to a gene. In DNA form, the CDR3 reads TGTGCTAGTGGTTTGGCTCGGGACAGGTATAGCAATCAGCCCCAGCATTTT. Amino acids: CASGLARDRYSNQPQHF.

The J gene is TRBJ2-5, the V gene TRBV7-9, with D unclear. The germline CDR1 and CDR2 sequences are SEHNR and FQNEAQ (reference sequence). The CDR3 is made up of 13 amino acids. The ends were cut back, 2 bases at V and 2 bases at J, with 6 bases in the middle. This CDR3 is CASSLHGQETQYF. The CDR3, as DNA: TGTGCCAGCAGCTTACACGGTCAAGAGACCCAGTACTTC.

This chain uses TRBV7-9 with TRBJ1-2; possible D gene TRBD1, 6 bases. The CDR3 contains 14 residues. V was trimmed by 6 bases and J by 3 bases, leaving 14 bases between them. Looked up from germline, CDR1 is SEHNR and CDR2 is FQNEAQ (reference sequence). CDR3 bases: TGTGCCAGCAGGCCAGGGGAGTATGACTATGGCTACACCTTC. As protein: CASRPGEYDYGYTF.

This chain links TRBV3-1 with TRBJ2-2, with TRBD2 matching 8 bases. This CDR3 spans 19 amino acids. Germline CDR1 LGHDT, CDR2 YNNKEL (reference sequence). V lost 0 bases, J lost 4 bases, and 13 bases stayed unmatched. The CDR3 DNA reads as TGTGCCAGCAGCCAAGACCTCCTCGGCGGGGGGCGGATCACCGGGGAGCTGTTTTTT. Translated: CASSQDLLGGGRITGELFF. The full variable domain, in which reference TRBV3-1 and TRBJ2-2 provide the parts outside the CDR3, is DTAVSQTPKYLVTQMGNDKSIKCEQNLGHDTMYWYKQDSKKFLKIMFSYNNKELIINETVPNRFSPKSPDKAHLNLHINSLELGDSAVYFCASSQDLLGGGRITGELFFGEGSRLTVL.

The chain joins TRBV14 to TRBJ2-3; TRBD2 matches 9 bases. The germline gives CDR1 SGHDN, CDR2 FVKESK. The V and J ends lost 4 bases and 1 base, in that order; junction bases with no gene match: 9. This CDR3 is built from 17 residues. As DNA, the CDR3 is TGTGCCAGCAGCCTCAGAGTAGCGGGGGCCGGCACAGATACGCAGTATTTT. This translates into CASSLRVAGAGTDTQYF.

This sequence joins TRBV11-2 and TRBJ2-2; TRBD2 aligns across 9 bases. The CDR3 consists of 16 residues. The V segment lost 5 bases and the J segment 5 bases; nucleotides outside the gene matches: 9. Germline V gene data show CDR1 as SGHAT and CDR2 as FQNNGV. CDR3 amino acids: CASSPLLAGVTGELFF. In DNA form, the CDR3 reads TGTGCCAGCAGCCCGCTGTTAGCGGGAGTAACCGGGGAGCTGTTTTTT.